This T cell receptor (beta chain) was sequenced during a study of T cells in women clearing cervical HPV infection. Study details: Case blood was drawn when the lesion was first found; control blood after infection became undetectable. Regarding the study as a whole: Cases and controls were distinguished at AUC roughly 0.86 by richness and V genes. Cases carried less TRBV6-7 than controls: 0.11% versus 0.16%. CIN3+ cases had significantly higher TCR richness than controls; evenness did not differ.

The protocol was immunoSEQ multiplex PCR, while the TCRdb copy is restricted to in-frame clones and leaves out a portion. This sample's table reports tens of thousands of clones. Germline CDR1 is GTSNPN and CDR2 is SVGIG (reference sequence). Trimming took 0 bases from V and 7 from J; bases not matched to a gene: 7. The CDR3 contains 14 residues. To note about this clone: What it binds is not known. The CDR3 is cut off 3 residues early in the read; its end comes from the germline J gene.

This chain joins TRBV30 and TRBJ2-5; TRBD2 agrees at 8 bases. Sequenced sample: blood buffy coat. This sequence was found in a woman aged 18 to 75 with a cervical HPV16 infection that either progressed to CIN3+ or cleared (not recorded which). The CDR3 sequence is CAWSVLLAEGTQYF. The covered CDR3 bases are TGTGCCTGGAGTGTATTACTAGCGGAAGGGACC.